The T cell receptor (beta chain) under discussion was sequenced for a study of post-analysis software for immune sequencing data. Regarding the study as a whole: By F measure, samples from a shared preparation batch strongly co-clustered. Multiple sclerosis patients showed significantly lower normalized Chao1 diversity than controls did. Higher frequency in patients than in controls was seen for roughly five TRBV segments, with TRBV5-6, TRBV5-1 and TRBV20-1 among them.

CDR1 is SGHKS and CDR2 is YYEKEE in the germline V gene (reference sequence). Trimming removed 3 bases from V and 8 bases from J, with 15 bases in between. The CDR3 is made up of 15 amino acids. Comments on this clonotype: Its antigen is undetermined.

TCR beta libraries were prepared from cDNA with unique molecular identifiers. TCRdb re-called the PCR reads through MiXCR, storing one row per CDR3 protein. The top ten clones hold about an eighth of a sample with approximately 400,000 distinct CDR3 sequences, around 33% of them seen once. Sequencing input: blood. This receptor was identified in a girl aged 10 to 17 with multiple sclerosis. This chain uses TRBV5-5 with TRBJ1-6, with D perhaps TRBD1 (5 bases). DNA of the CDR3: TGTGCCAGCAGCTCCGGGGACTGGGAGCATTCACCCCTCCACTTT. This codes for CASSSGDWEHSPLHF.